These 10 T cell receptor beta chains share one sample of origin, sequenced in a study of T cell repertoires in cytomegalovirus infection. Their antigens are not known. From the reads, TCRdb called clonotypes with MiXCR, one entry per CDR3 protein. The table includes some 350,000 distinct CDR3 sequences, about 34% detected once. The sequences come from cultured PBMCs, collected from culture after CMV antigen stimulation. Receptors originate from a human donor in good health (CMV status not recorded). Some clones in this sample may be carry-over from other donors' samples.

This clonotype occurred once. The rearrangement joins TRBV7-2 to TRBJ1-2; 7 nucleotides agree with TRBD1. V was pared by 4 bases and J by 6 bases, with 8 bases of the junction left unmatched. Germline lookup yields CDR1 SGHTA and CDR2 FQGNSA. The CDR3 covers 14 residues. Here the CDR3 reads CASSSLQGRDGYTF. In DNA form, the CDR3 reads TGTGCCAGCAGCTCACTACAGGGGCGGGATGGCTACACCTTC.

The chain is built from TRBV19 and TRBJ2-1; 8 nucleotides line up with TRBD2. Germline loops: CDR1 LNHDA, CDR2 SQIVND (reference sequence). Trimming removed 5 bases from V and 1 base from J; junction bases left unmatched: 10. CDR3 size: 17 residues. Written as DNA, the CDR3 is TGTGCCAGTAGTGGCAATTACGGGAGGGTGTCCTACAATGAGCAGTTCTTC. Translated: CASSGNYGRVSYNEQFF.

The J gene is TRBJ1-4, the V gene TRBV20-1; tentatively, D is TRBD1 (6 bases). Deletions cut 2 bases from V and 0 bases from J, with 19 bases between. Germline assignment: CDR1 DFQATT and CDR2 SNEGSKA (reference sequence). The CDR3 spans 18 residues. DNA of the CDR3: TGCAGTGCTAGATCCCTCTTGACAGGATTGTCAACTAATGAAAAACTGTTTTTT. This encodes CSARSLLTGLSTNEKLFF.

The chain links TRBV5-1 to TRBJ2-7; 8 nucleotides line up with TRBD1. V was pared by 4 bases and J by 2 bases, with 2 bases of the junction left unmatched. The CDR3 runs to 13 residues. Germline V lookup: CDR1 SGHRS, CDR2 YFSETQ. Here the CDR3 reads CASSPTGAYEQYV. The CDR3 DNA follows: TGCGCCAGCAGCCCGACAGGGGCCTACGAGCAGTACGTC.

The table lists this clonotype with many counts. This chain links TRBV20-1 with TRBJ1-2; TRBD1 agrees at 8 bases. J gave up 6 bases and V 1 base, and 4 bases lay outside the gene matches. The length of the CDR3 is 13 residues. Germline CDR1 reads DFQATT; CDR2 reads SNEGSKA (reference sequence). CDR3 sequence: CSARGVRGHGYTF. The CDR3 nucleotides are TGCAGTGCTAGAGGGGTCAGGGGGCATGGCTACACCTTC.

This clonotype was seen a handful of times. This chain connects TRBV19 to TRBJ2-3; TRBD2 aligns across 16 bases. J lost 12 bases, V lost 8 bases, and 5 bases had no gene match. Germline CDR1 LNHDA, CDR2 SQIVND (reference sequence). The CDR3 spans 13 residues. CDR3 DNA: TGTGCCAGTTCGGGACTAGCGGGAGGGGTTCAGTATTTT. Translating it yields CASSGLAGGVQYF.

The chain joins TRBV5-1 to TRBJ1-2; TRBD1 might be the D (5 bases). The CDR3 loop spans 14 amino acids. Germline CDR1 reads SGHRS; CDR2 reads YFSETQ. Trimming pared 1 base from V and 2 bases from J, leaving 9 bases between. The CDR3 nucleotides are TGCGCCAGCAGCTTGACAGGTGGGAACTATGGCTACACCTTC. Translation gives CASSLTGGNYGYTF.

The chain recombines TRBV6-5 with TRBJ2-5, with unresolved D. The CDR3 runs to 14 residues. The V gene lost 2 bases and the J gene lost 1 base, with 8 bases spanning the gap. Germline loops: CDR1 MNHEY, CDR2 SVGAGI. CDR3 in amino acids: CASSYDGFQETQYF. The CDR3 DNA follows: TGTGCCAGCAGTTACGATGGGTTCCAAGAGACCCAGTACTTC.

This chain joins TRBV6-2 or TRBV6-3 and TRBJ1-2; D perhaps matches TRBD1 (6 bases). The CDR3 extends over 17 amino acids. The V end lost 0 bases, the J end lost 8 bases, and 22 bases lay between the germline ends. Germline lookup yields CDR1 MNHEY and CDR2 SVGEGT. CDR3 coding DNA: TGTGCCAGCAGTTACTCGAAGTCTTCCCAGGGGCGAGGGGGCTACACCTTC. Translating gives CASSYSKSSQGRGGYTF.

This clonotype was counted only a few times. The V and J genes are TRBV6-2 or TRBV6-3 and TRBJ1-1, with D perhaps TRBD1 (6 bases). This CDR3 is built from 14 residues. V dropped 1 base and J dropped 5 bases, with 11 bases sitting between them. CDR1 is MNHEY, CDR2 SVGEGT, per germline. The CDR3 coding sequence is TGTGCCAGCAGTTACTGGGGGCCTGAAACTGAAGCTTTCTTT. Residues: CASSYWGPETEAFF.